This T cell receptor (beta chain) was identified during a study of T cell repertoires in cytomegalovirus infection. A remark on this clonotype: Being one base from a much bigger clone, this may be a read error. No conserved phenylalanine or tryptophan ends this CDR3, so it is likely a read error.

From the reads, TCRdb called clonotypes with MiXCR, one entry per CDR3 protein. The sample shows about 260,000 distinct CDR3 sequences, about an eighth of them seen only once. V lost 3 bases and J lost 6, with 6 bases in between. Germline V CDR1 and CDR2: SGHDN, FVKESK. This CDR3 is 11 amino acids long. The clonotype originates from a human donor in good health (CMV status not recorded). Some clones in this sample may be carry-over from other donors' samples. Input material: PBMCs. V is TRBV14 and J is TRBJ2-7, with D tentatively TRBD1 or TRBD2 (5 bases each). The CDR3 DNA sequence: TGTGCCAGCAGCCAGGGGGTCGAGCAGTACTTA. This gives the protein CASSQGVEQYL.